This T cell receptor (beta chain) came from a study of blood T cell repertoires in COVID-19. The CDR3 totals 14 residues. The germline V gene has CDR1 PRHDT and CDR2 FYEKMQ (reference sequence). V dropped 2 bases and J dropped 8; count of bases not matched to a gene: 5. Seattle participants joined during active infection and were tracked over time. Using immunoSEQ multiplex PCR, the repertoire was profiled, and TCRdb retains in-frame clones only, with some absent. The sample carries around 460,000 clones, about 90% recorded once. The V call is TRBV13, the J call TRBJ2-4; 8 nucleotides agree with TRBD1. Sequences were obtained from peripheral blood. The receptor comes from a man aged 18 to 29 with COVID-19, enrolled during active disease. The CDR3 bases are TGTGCCAGCAGCTTACGGACAGGGCAGGACATTCAGTACTTC. It encodes CASSLRTGQDIQYF.